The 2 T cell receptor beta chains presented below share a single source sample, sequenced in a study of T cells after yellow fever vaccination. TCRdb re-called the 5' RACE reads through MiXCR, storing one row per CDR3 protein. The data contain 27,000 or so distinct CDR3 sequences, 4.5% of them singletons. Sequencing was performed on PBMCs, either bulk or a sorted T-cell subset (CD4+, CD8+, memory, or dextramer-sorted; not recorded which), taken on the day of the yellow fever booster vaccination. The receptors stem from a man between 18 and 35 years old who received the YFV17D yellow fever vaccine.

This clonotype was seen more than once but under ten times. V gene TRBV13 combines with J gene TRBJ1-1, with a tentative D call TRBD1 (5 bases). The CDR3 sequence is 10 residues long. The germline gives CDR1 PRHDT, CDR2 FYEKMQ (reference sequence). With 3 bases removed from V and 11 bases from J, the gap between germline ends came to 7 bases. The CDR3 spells CASSLGDAFF. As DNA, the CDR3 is TGTGCCAGCAGCTTGGGGGATGCTTTCTTT.

The CDR3 DNA follows: TGCGCCAGCAGCTTGTATCAGGGCAGCACTGAAGCTTTCTTT. Its translation: CASSLYQGSTEAFF. The gene calls are TRBV5-1 and TRBJ1-1, with D maybe TRBD1 (5 bases). V was cut by 1 base and J by 4 bases, with 11 bases left in between. In germline, CDR1 is SGHRS, CDR2 YFSETQ. The length of the CDR3 is 14 residues. Variable domain in full (rest from reference TRBV5-1 and TRBJ1-1): KAGVTQTPRYLIKTRGQQVTLSCSPISGHRSVSWYQQTPGQGLQFLFEYFSETQRNKGNFPGRFSGRQFSNSRSEMNVSTLELGDSALYLCASSLYQGSTEAFFGQGTRLTVV.